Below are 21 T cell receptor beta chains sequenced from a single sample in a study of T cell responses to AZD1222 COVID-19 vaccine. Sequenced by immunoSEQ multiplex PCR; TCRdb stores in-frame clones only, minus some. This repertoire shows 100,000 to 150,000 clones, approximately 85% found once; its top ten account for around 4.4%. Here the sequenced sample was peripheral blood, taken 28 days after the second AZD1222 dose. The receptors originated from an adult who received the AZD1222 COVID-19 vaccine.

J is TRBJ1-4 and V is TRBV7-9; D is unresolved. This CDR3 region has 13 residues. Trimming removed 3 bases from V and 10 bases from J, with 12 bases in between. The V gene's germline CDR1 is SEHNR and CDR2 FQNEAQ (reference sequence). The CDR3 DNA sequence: TGTGCCAGCAGCTTGGTGACCCTGGGAAAACTGTTTTTT. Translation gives CASSLVTLGKLFF. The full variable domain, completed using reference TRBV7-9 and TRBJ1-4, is DTGVSQNPRHKITKRGQNVTFRCDPISEHNRLYWYRQTLGQGPEFLTYFQNEAQLEKSRLLSDRFSAERPKGSFSTLEIQRTEQGDSAMYLCASSLVTLGKLFFGSGTQLSVL.

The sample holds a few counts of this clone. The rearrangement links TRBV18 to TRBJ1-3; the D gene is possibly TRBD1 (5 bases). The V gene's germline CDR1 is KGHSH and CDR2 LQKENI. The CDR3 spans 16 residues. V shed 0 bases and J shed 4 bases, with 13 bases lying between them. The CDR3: CASSPPERGEGNTIYF. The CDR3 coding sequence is TGTGCCAGCTCACCACCGGAAAGGGGCGAAGGAAACACCATATATTTT.

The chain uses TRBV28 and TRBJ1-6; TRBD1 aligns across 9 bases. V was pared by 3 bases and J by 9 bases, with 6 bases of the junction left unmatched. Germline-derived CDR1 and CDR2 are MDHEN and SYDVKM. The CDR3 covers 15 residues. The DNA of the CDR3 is TGTGCCAGCAGTTTTGAGCGGACAGGGGTTTCACCCCTCCACTTT. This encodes CASSFERTGVSPLHF.

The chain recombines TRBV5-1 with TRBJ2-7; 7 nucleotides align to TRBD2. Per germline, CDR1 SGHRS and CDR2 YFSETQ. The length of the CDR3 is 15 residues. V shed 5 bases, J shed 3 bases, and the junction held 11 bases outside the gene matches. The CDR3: CASRASSGSFYEQYF. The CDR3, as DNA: TGCGCCAGCAGGGCCTCTAGCGGTTCCTTCTACGAGCAGTACTTC.

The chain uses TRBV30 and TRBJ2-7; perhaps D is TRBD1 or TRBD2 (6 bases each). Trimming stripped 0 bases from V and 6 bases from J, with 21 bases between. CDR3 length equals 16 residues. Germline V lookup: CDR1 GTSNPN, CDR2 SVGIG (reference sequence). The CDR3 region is CAWSVLRPGAASEQYF. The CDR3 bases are TGTGCCTGGAGTGTACTACGGCCGGGGGCAGCTAGCGAGCAGTACTTC. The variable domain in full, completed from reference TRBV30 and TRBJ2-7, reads SQTIHQWPATLVQPVGSPLSLECTVEGTSNPNLYWYRQAAGRGLQLLFYSVGIGQISSEVPQNLSASRPQDRQFILSSKKLLLSDSGFYLCAWSVLRPGAASEQYFGPGTRLTVT.

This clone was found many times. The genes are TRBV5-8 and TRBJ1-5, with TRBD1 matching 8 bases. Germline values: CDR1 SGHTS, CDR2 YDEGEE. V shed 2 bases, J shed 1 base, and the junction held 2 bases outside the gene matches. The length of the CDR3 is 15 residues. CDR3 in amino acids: CASSFNRGSNQPQHF. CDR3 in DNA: TGTGCCAGCAGCTTCAACAGGGGGAGCAATCAGCCCCAGCATTTT.

The chain's CDR3 is CASSWGLAEPTDTQYF. Here the CDR3 DNA reads TGTGCCAGCAGCTGGGGACTAGCGGAGCCCACAGATACGCAGTATTTT. The V gene is TRBV7-6, the J gene TRBJ2-3; 11 bases align to TRBD2. Trimming cost V 4 bases and J 2 bases; bases outside gene matches: 5. Looked up from germline, CDR1 is SGHVS and CDR2 is FNYEAQ. The CDR3 consists of 16 residues.

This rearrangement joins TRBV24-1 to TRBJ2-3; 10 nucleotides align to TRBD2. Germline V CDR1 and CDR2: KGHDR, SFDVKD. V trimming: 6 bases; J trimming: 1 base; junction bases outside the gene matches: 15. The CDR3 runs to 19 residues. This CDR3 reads CATSQAGRSGGAGTDTQYF. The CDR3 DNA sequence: TGTGCCACCAGTCAAGCAGGGAGAAGCGGGGGGGCAGGCACAGATACGCAGTATTTT.

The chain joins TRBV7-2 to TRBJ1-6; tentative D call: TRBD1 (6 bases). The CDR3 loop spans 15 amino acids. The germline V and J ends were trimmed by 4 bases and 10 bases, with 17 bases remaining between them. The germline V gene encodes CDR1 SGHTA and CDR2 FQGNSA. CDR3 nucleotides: TGTGCCAGCAGCTCTCGGGACATGATAAAATCACCCCTCCACTTT. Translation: CASSSRDMIKSPLHF.

CDR3 sequence (DNA): TGTGCCAGCAGCTACGGACGGGGATCGGAAGCTTTCTTT. Translation gives CASSYGRGSEAFF. This chain links TRBV7-9 with TRBJ1-1; D gene uncertain. CDR1 is SEHNR, CDR2 FQNEAQ, per germline (reference sequence). The CDR3 runs 13 residues. Trimming stripped 4 bases from V and 8 bases from J, with 14 bases between.

CDR3: CASSYIVNTEAFF. CDR3 bases: TGTGCCAGCAGTTACATCGTGAACACTGAAGCTTTCTTT. This chain uses TRBV6-5 with TRBJ1-1; D gene unclear. Trimming removed 2 bases at V and 0 bases at J, with 4 bases between. This CDR3 is 13 amino acids long. Germline-derived CDR1 and CDR2 are MNHEY and SVGAGI.

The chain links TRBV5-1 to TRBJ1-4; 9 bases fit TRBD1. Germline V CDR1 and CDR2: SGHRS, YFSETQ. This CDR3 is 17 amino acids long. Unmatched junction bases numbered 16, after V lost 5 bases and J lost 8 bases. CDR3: CASSLVPGQGSGEKLFF. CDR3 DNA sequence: TGCGCCAGCAGTCTGGTCCCGGGACAGGGATCGGGAGAAAAACTGTTTTTT. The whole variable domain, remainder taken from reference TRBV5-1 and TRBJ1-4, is KAGVTQTPRYLIKTRGQQVTLSCSPISGHRSVSWYQQTPGQGLQFLFEYFSETQRNKGNFPGRFSGRQFSNSRSEMNVSTLELGDSALYLCASSLVPGQGSGEKLFFGSGTQLSVL.

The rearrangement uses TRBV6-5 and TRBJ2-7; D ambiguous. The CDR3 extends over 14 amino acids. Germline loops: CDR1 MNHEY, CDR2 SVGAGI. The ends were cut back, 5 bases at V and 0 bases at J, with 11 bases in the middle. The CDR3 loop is CASSRSDLSYEQYF. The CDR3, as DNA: TGTGCCAGCAGTAGGTCGGACCTCTCCTACGAGCAGTACTTC.

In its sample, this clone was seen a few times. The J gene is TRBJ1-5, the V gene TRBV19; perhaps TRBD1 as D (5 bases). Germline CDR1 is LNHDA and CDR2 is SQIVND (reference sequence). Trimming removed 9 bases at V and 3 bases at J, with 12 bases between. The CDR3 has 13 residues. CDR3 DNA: TGTGCCAGGACGGGACGGATCAATCAGCCCCAGCATTTT. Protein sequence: CARTGRINQPQHF.

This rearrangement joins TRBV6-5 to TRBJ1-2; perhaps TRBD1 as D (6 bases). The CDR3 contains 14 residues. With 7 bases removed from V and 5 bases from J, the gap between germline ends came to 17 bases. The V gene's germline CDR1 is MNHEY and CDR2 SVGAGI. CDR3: CASTWTERTYGYTF. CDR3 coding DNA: TGTGCCAGCACCTGGACAGAGCGAACTTATGGCTACACCTTC.

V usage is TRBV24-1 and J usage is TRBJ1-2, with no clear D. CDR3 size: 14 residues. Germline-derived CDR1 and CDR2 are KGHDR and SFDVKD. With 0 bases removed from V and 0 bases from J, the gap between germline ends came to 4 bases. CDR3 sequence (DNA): TGTGCCACCAGTGATTTGGACTCTAACTATGGCTACACCTTC. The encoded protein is CATSDLDSNYGYTF.

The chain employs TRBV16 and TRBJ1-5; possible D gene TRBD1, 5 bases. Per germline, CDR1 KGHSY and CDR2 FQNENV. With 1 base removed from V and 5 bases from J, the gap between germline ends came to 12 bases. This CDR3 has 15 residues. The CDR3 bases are TGTGCCAGCAGCCAATTAGACCGGGACGATCAGCCCCAGCATTTT. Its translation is CASSQLDRDDQPQHF.

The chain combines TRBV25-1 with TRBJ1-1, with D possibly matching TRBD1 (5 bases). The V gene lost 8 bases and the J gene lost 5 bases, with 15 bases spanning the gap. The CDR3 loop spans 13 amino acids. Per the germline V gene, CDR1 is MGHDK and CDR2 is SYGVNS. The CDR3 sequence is CASGRKGYTEAFF. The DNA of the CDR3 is TGTGCCAGCGGAAGGAAGGGGTATACTGAAGCTTTCTTT.

CDR3 nucleotide sequence: TGCGCCAGCAGCCAAGTCAGGGGCTTAAATGAGCAGTTCTTC. Translating it yields CASSQVRGLNEQFF. The genes are TRBV4-1 and TRBJ2-1; weak D call: TRBD1 (6 bases). The germline V gene has CDR1 MGHRA and CDR2 YSYEKL. This CDR3 is 14 amino acids long. Trimming stripped 1 base from V and 7 bases from J, with 11 bases between.

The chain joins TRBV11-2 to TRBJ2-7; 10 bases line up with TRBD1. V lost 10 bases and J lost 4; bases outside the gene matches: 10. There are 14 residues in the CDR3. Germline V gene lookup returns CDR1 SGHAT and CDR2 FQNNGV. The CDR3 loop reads CAIPWTGGLYEQYF. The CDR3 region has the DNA TGTGCCATCCCCTGGACAGGGGGACTATACGAGCAGTACTTC.

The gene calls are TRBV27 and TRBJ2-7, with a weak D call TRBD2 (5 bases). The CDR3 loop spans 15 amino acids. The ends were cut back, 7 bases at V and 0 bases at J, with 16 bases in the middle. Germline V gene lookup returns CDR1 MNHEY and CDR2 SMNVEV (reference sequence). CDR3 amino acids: CASTSPSGGSYEQYF. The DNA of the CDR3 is TGTGCCAGCACCTCCCCTTCAGGAGGCTCCTACGAGCAGTACTTC.